This T cell receptor (beta chain) was recorded in a study of beta chain features in type 1 diabetes. Study conclusions and caveats: A closer apparent resemblance between naive, central memory and Treg TCRB repertoires was seen in patients than in healthy donors. TCRB CDR3 length was moderately but significantly reduced in all four CD4+ subsets of Type 1 diabetes patients.

CD45RO/CCR7/CD25/CD127/CD95/CD27 sorting isolated CD4+ naive, central memory, regulatory and stem cell-like memory cells. This CDR3 region has 13 residues. The V gene lost 1 base and the J gene lost 5 bases, with 9 bases spanning the gap. Germline V CDR1 and CDR2: SGHNT, YYREEE (reference sequence). Investigators reverse transcribed all isolated RNA, so they sequenced expressed TCRB transcripts. Libraries were prepared by immunoSEQ multiplex PCR; TCRdb keeps only in-frame clonotypes and omits some of them. The sample holds a few hundred thousand clones, around 21% seen once. This clone turned up a few times. Its cognate antigen is unknown. This same CDR3 is encoded by further DNA sequences in the sample.

This receptor was taken from a woman aged 40 to 50 with type 1 diabetes. Material: naive CD4+ T cells from blood. The chain employs TRBV5-4 and TRBJ2-5; possibly TRBD1 for D (5 bases). For the CDR3, the DNA is TGTGCCAGCAGCTTGCAGGGCGGCGAGACCCAGTACTTC. Protein sequence: CASSLQGGETQYF.